Each of the 15 T cell receptor beta chains below was sequenced from the same sample in a study of control samples from healthy donors and cancer patients. Repertoires were generated with immunoSEQ multiplex PCR, while TCRdb's copy carries only in-frame clones and drops some. The repertoire holds 130,000 or so clones, with 90% as singletons. Sequenced material: blood. Receptors originate from a man in his forties in good health.

DNA for the CDR3: TGTGCCAGCAGCCAAGTTATACTAGCTAGCACAGATACGCAGTATTTT. Protein sequence: CASSQVILASTDTQYF. V gene TRBV14 combines with J gene TRBJ2-3, with D perhaps matching TRBD2 (6 bases). Germline-derived CDR1 and CDR2 are SGHDN and FVKESK. Trimming cost V 1 base and J 0 bases, with 11 bases left between them. The length of the CDR3 is 16 residues. Drawing the rest from reference TRBV14 and TRBJ2-3, the complete variable domain is EAGVTQFPSHSVIEKGQTVTLRCDPISGHDNLYWYRRVMGKEIKFLLHFVKESKQDESGMPNNRFLAERTGGTYSTLKVQPAELEDSGVYFCASSQVILASTDTQYFGPGTRLTVL.

The V gene is TRBV19, the J gene TRBJ2-1, with a weak D call TRBD2 (6 bases). With 4 bases removed from V and 5 bases from J, the gap between germline ends came to 18 bases. Germline V lookup: CDR1 LNHDA, CDR2 SQIVND (reference sequence). This CDR3 is built from 16 residues. The CDR3 DNA is TGTGCCAGTAGTAAACCCAGGACTAACCCCCACAATGAGCAGTTCTTC. Its translation: CASSKPRTNPHNEQFF.

J is TRBJ2-1 and V is TRBV5-1, with D maybe TRBD2 (5 bases). The CDR3 is 12 residues long. V gave up 4 bases and J gave up 10 bases, with 12 bases separating them. Germline V lookup: CDR1 SGHRS, CDR2 YFSETQ. In DNA, the CDR3 is TGCGCCAGCAGCCGGGGATCCAGCGAGCAGTTCTTC. This encodes CASSRGSSEQFF.

V is TRBV30 and J is TRBJ2-3; 13 nucleotides line up with TRBD2. The V segment lost 4 bases and the J segment 1 base; nucleotides outside the gene matches: 8. CDR1 and CDR2 from the germline V gene are GTSNPN and SVGIG (reference sequence). The CDR3 extends over 17 amino acids. The CDR3 DNA sequence: TGTGCCTGGAATACTAGCGGGGGGGATCCCGGCACAGATACGCAGTATTTT. Translated: CAWNTSGGDPGTDTQYF.

V and J are TRBV20-1 and TRBJ1-3; D ambiguous. The CDR3 is 11 amino acids. V was pared by 6 bases and J by 2 bases, with 5 bases between. Per the germline V gene, CDR1 is DFQATT and CDR2 is SNEGSKA (reference sequence). The chain's CDR3 is CSARTGNTIYF. Here the CDR3 DNA reads TGCAGTGCCAGAACTGGAAACACCATATATTTT.

V usage is TRBV6-5 and J usage is TRBJ1-5; D is ambiguous. The length of the CDR3 is 13 residues. Germline V gene data show CDR1 as MNHEY and CDR2 as SVGAGI. The V and J ends lost 2 bases and 4 bases respectively, with 6 bases between them. CDR3 sequence reads: CASSYDRNQPQHF. The CDR3 DNA reads TGTGCCAGCAGTTACGATAGGAATCAGCCCCAGCATTTT.

The chain carries TRBV6-5 and TRBJ2-1, with 10 bases fitting TRBD2. Unmatched junction bases numbered 7, after V lost 3 bases and J lost 5 bases. The CDR3 spans 16 residues. Germline assignment: CDR1 MNHEY and CDR2 SVGAGI. CDR3 coding DNA: TGTGCCAGCAGTTATCAACTAGCGGGGACTGACAATGAGCAGTTCTTC. Its protein product is CASSYQLAGTDNEQFF.

This clone was recorded a few times. The rearrangement uses TRBV6-5 and TRBJ1-6; unclear D gene. Germline V gene data show CDR1 as MNHEY and CDR2 as SVGAGI. The CDR3 is 14 amino acids. V was pared by 5 bases and J by 2 bases, with 7 bases between. The CDR3 is CASSLVPYNSPLHF. Here the CDR3 DNA reads TGTGCCAGCAGTCTGGTACCCTATAATTCACCCCTCCACTTT.

This chain links TRBV7-8 with TRBJ2-3, with a tentative D call TRBD2 (5 bases). Germline assignment: CDR1 SGHVS and CDR2 FQNEAQ. With 5 bases removed from V and 2 bases from J, the gap between germline ends came to 11 bases. This CDR3 is 14 amino acids long. CDR3 nucleotide sequence: TGTGCCAGCAGCGCGGGCGGCATCACAGATACGCAGTATTTT. Amino acids: CASSAGGITDTQYF.

The chain joins TRBV20-1 to TRBJ2-7; D not certain. The CDR3 covers 11 residues. V was shortened by 4 bases and J by 4 bases, with 8 bases between the two germline ends. Germline V lookup: CDR1 DFQATT, CDR2 SNEGSKA (reference sequence). The CDR3 DNA reads as TGCAGTGCTAATAAGGGATACGAGCAGTACTTC. This encodes CSANKGYEQYF.

The chain recombines TRBV30 with TRBJ2-2; D tentatively reads TRBD1 or TRBD2 (6 bases each). V lost 0 bases, J lost 4 bases, and 18 bases lay in between. The CDR3 has 17 residues. Germline V lookup: CDR1 GTSNPN, CDR2 SVGIG (reference sequence). The CDR3 sequence is CAWSVHPPGASTGELFF. In nucleotides, the CDR3 is TGTGCCTGGAGTGTACACCCCCCGGGGGCTAGCACCGGGGAGCTGTTTTTT.

The rearrangement links TRBV7-3 to TRBJ2-5, with D uncertain. Trimming shortened V by 6 bases and J by 6 bases, and 11 bases separated the two germline ends. Germline V gene sequence: CDR1 SGHTA, CDR2 FQGTGA. The length of the CDR3 is 12 residues. CDR3 protein: CASSPDGQTQYF. The CDR3 coding sequence is TGTGCCAGCAGTCCCGACGGGCAGACCCAGTACTTC. The full variable domain, rest sourced from reference TRBV7-3 and TRBJ2-5, is GAGVSQTPSNKVTEKGKYVELRCDPISGHTALYWYRQSLGQGPEFLIYFQGTGAADDSGLPNDRFFAVRPEGSVSTLKIQRTERGDSAVYLCASSPDGQTQYFGPGTRLLVL.

V and J are TRBV7-9 and TRBJ1-6; 9 bases line up with TRBD1. The CDR3 covers 15 residues. With 5 bases clipped from V and 9 bases from J, the junction kept 8 bases outside the gene matches. Germline V gene data show CDR1 as SEHNR and CDR2 as FQNEAQ (reference sequence). DNA of the CDR3: TGTGCCAGCAGCCGTATCGGGACAGGGAGTTCACCCCTCCACTTT. Translating it yields CASSRIGTGSSPLHF.

Of note for this clone: An end of the junction does not agree with germline; a read error may underlie this. V gene TRBV7-7 combines with J gene TRBJ2-5, with D possibly matching TRBD2 (7 bases). This CDR3 is built from 14 residues. The germline gives CDR1 SSHAT, CDR2 FNYEAQ (reference sequence). The DNA for the CDR3 is TGTGCTAGCAGCTCTGGGGGGGCAGGTGAGACCCAGTACTTC. Its translation is CASSSGGAGETQYF.

The chain employs TRBV4-1 and TRBJ1-2, with D maybe TRBD1 (5 bases). Germline CDR1 and CDR2: MGHRA and YSYEKL. The CDR3 is 16 residues long. V lost 4 bases, J lost 8 bases, and 23 bases lay in between. This CDR3 is CASSLRVGGGNSGYTF. CDR3 bases: TGCGCCAGCAGCCTTCGAGTCGGCGGGGGAAATTCGGGCTACACCTTC.